This TCR beta chain was obtained from a study of OX40 agonist ivuxolimab in advanced cancers. Concerning this clone: Its antigen is currently unknown.

TCRdb keeps only in-frame clones here, not all; method: immunoSEQ multiplex PCR. The table records 72,000 or so clones, approximately 86% of them present only once. The germline V gene encodes CDR1 SGHTA and CDR2 FQGTGA. This CDR3 contains 14 residues. The V end lost 0 bases, the J end lost 1 base, and 5 bases lay between the germline ends. General observations from the study: Averaging showed that CD8+ T cells had more expanded clones than CD4+ did. CD4+ and CD8+ blood T cells expanded clonally by week 6 at 0.1 to 3.0 mg/kg.

The input for sequencing was CD4+ or CD8+ T cells sorted from blood, taken in a trial of the OX40 agonist ivuxolimab. The clonotype originates from an adult with an advanced solid tumor such as melanoma, head and neck, liver or kidney cancer. The chain is built from TRBV7-3 and TRBJ2-3; D is possibly TRBD2 (5 bases). In nucleotides, the CDR3 is TGTGCCAGCAGCTTAACCGGGGGCACAGATACGCAGTATTTT. Translated: CASSLTGGTDTQYF. The whole variable domain, filled in from reference TRBV7-3 and TRBJ2-3, reads GAGVSQTPSNKVTEKGKYVELRCDPISGHTALYWYRQSLGQGPEFLIYFQGTGAADDSGLPNDRFFAVRPEGSVSTLKIQRTERGDSAVYLCASSLTGGTDTQYFGPGTRLTVL.